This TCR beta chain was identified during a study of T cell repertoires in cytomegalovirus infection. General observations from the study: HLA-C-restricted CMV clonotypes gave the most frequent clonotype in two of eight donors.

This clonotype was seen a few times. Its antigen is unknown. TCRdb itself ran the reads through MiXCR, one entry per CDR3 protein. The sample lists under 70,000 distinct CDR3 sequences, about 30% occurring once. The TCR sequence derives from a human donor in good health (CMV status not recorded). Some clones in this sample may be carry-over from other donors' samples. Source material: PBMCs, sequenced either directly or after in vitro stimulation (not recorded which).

The chain's CDR3 is CSAIDGTSAYEQYF. In nucleotides, the CDR3 is TGCAGTGCTATAGACGGGACTAGCGCCTACGAGCAGTACTTC. V usage is TRBV20-1 and J usage is TRBJ2-7, with 10 bases aligning to TRBD2. The V segment lost 4 bases and the J segment 2 bases; nucleotides outside the gene matches: 5. Germline V lookup: CDR1 DFQATT, CDR2 SNEGSKA (reference sequence). The CDR3 extends over 14 amino acids.